Listed below are T cell receptor beta chains from one sample, sequenced in a study of blood T cell repertoires in COVID-19. TCRdb keeps only in-frame clones here, not all; method: immunoSEQ multiplex PCR. The profile shows fewer than 60,000 clones, more than 90% of them singletons. The source material was peripheral blood. The source is a human donor in a cohort sampled during active COVID-19. Both conserved end residues are part of each CDR3. A D gene is named only where the DNA matches it firmly. A row's size may be missing; if present it is once, few, many or a size class.

>TRBJ1-2|.|TRBV7-3|.
CASSLGGAGDYGYTF
TGTGCCAGCAGCTTAGGCGGGGCCGGTGACTATGGCTACACCTTC
>TRBJ2-1|TRBD1|TRBV27|.
CASRGRGQSSYNEQFF
TGTGCCAGCAGGGGCAGGGGGCAATCCTCCTACAATGAGCAGTTCTTC
>TRBJ2-1|TRBD2|TRBV14|once
CASSPRTSLDEQFF
TGTGCCAGCAGCCCGAGGACTAGTCTTGATGAGCAGTTCTTC
>TRBJ1-6|.|TRBV6-5|.
CASSFGGSPLHF
TGTGCCAGCAGTTTTGGGGGGTCACCCCTCCACTTT
>TRBJ1-5|TRBD1|TRBV6-6|.
CASSDRGESNQPQHF
TGTGCCAGCAGCGACAGGGGCGAAAGCAATCAGCCCCAGCATTTT
>TRBJ1-5|TRBD1|TRBV2|once
CASSGGQALNQPQHF
TGTGCCAGCAGTGGGGGACAGGCCCTGAATCAGCCCCAGCATTTT
>TRBJ2-1|TRBD2|TRBV4-2|.
CASSTGLADYNEQFF
TGTGCCAGCAGCACGGGACTAGCGGACTACAATGAGCAGTTCTTC
>TRBJ2-5|.|TRBV3-1/TRBV3-2|once
CASSQLVLQETQYF
TGTGCCAGCAGCCAATTAGTACTTCAAGAGACCCAGTACTTC
>TRBJ2-2|TRBD1|TRBV19|.
CASSPGTGHTGELFF
TGTGCCAGTAGTCCGGGGACAGGGCACACCGGGGAGCTGTTTTTT
>TRBJ2-3|.|TRBV9|.
CASSVEVTVSTDTQYF
TGTGCCAGCAGCGTAGAGGTTACAGTTAGCACAGATACGCAGTATTTT
>TRBJ1-2|.|TRBV2|.
CASSEGPSTVQGSGYTF
TGTGCCAGCAGTGAAGGGCCCTCGACTGTCCAAGGCTCTGGCTACACCTTC
>TRBJ2-1|.|TRBV7-3|.
CASSLHETGSYNEQFF
TGTGCCAGCAGCTTACATGAGACAGGCTCCTACAATGAGCAGTTCTTC
>TRBJ2-3|TRBD2|TRBV11-2|.
CASTERSGNPTDTQYF
TGTGCCAGCACCGAGAGGAGCGGGAACCCCACAGATACGCAGTATTTT
>TRBJ2-5|TRBD2|TRBV23-1|.
CASSQSRSRTSGKETQYF
TGCGCCAGCAGTCAATCTAGGTCCAGGACTAGCGGGAAAGAGACCCAGTACTTC
>TRBJ2-7|.|TRBV28|.
CASSFGRGQIIGQYF
TGTGCCAGCAGTTTCGGGAGGGGGCAAATTATTGGGCAGTACTTC
>TRBJ2-1|.|TRBV12-3/TRBV12-4|.
CASSQRSGDEQFF
TGTGCCAGCAGCCAAAGATCTGGAGATGAGCAGTTCTTC
>TRBJ2-7|.|TRBV2|.
CATRTDYVNEQYF
TGTGCCACCCGGACCGACTATGTCAACGAGCAGTACTTC
>TRBJ1-3|.|TRBV4-1|.
CASSQGQAVGTIYF
TGCGCCAGCAGCCAAGGCCAGGCCGTCGGAACCATATATTTT
>TRBJ2-2|TRBD2|TRBV6-2/TRBV6-3|.
CASSYTSGTSGRAGELFF
TGTGCCAGCAGTTACACCTCCGGGACTAGCGGGAGGGCCGGGGAGCTGTTTTTT
>TRBJ1-6|.|TRBV11-3|.
CASSLPGHEHSPLHF
TGTGCCAGCAGTCTCCCGGGACACGAACATTCACCCCTCCACTTT
>TRBJ1-4|.|TRBV29-1|.
CSVGGADFNEKLFF
TGCAGCGTTGGAGGTGCGGACTTTAATGAAAAACTGTTTTTT
>TRBJ2-7|TRBD1|TRBV6-1|.
CASSEGQRSSYEQYF
TGTGCCAGCAGTGAGGGACAGCGGAGCTCCTACGAGCAGTACTTC